This TCR beta chain originates from a study of beta chain features in type 1 diabetes. As for the study in general: Across all samples, some 98 million sorted cells were examined.

Expressed TCRB transcripts were sequenced because the isolated RNA had all been reverse transcribed beforehand. Measured with immunoSEQ multiplex PCR; TCRdb has only the in-frame clones, and not every one. The table lists about 9,400 clones, 75% to 85% of them singletons. This clone appeared once. Its antigen remains unidentified. General study points: Lower insertion and higher deletion counts appeared at VDJ junctions in type 1 diabetes patients. Significant though moderate, a shortening of TCRB CDR3s appeared in all four CD4+ subsets of Type 1 diabetes patients. Equally in patients and controls, PCR might preferentially amplify shorter templates.

The material sequenced was Tregs from blood. This receptor was obtained from a woman aged 18-30 years in good health.

DNA of the CDR3: TGCGCCAGCAGCTTGGGCGCCGGGGAGCTGTTTTTT. Translation gives CASSLGAGELFF. The V gene is TRBV5-1, the J gene TRBJ2-2; no firm D call. Germline V lookup: CDR1 SGHRS, CDR2 YFSETQ. The CDR3 contains 12 residues. Trimming took 0 bases from V and 6 from J, leaving 3 bases between them.